This T cell receptor (beta chain) appears in the sequencing data of a study of blood T cell repertoires in COVID-19 (dated by TCRdb to the early 2020s). Turning to the overall study: The collaborator samples originated in the United States, Italy and Spain and spanned the acute and convalescent phases of COVID-19. The prospective study material was composed of cDNA or gDNA derived from T cells, B-cell-depleted T cells, or PBMCs. The dataset comprised deeply sampled blood TCRbeta repertoires from subjects exposed to, actively infected with, or recovered from COVID-19. The repertoires were made available in a free public database intended to serve as a resource for research on the immune response to SARS-CoV-2. Samples came from the ongoing ImmuneRACE study (first 160 participants) plus 1,254 subjects from 6 global collaborators. The sample metadata nearly always contained a de-identified subject ID, COVID-19 status, age in years and sex. Where HLA class I and class II types were available, the types were taken from metadata supplied by the sample provider, not from assay-based typing. The paper as a whole reports these results and caveats: The amount of clinical and demographic metadata varied by source and participant and was provided uncurated.

With respect to this clone: This receptor's antigen is unknown. No base quality information exists; no much larger clone differs at one position.

TCRbeta CDR3 regions were amplified from genomic DNA using the immunoSEQ Assay, a bias-controlled multiplex PCR. In the paper's pipeline: The number of nucleated cells in each sample was estimated from the amplification of reference gene primers within the assay. Sequence reads were collapsed and filtered to measure the absolute abundance of every unique TCRbeta CDR3 rearrangement. For each sample, productive Simpson clonality was calculated by taking the square root of Simpson's diversity index across productive rearrangements. Held by TCRdb, this immuneACCESS table contains in-frame sequences only and omits some clones. Under half of the omission traces to an unresolved V gene where checked; the cause of the rest is unknown. From that table come the V and J calls and clone size; the DNA was used to work out D and trimming. The sample table holds 60,000 to 70,000 clones, of which 70% to 85% were seen once. The top ten clones comprise about 40% of the sample.

Per the germline V gene, MDHEN is the CDR1 and SYDVKM is the CDR2. V is pruned by 6 bases and J by 5 bases, leaving 10 bases of the junction without a gene match. The CDR3 runs 15 amino acids, cysteine and phenylalanine included. Solely the CDR3 DNA is kept, with 45 bases framed from the first base. The collaborating institutions used their own protocols to collect whole blood in K2EDTA tubes. Collaborator samples were shipped for TCRbeta analysis as frozen whole blood, isolated PBMCs, or DNA extracted from either sample type. This TCR was recovered from a human donor in a cohort sampled during active COVID-19. The source material was peripheral blood. Rearrangement joined TRBV28 to TRBJ1-1, and 9 junctional nucleotides match TRBD1. The DNA sequence follows: TGTGCCAGCAGAGGGACAGGGAGGCTTTTGACTGAAGCTTTCTTT. Its protein reads: CASRGTGRLLTEAFF.